The clone carrying this TCR beta chain occurred once. Researchers ran the PCR with 60 Vbeta and 13 Jbeta primers. TCRdb's table, derived via immunoSEQ multiplex PCR, lists solely in-frame clones and lacks some. The table has fewer than 250,000 clones, approximately 79% seen once. These data belong to a study of cytomegalovirus exposure and HLA in healthy donors. Germline CDR1 reads SGHNT; CDR2 reads YYREEE (reference sequence). The germline V and J ends were trimmed by 2 bases and 0 bases, with 17 bases remaining between them. The CDR3 has 17 residues. The clonotype originates from a man between 18 and 35 years old in good health and CMV-seronegative. Sequenced input: PBMCs. The J gene is TRBJ1-1, the V gene TRBV5-4; tentative D call: TRBD1 (5 bases). The CDR3 region is CASSFTRQSNLNTEAFF. The DNA of the CDR3 is TGTGCCAGCAGCTTTACCAGACAGTCAAACTTGAACACTGAAGCTTTCTTT.